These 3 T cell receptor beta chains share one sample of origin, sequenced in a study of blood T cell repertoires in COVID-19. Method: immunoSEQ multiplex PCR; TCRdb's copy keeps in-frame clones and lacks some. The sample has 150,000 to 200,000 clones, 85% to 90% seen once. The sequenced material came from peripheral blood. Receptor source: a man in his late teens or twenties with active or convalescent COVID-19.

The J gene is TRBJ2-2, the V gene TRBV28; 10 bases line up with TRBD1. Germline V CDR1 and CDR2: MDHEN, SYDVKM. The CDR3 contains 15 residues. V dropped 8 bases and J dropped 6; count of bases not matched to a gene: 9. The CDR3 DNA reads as TGTGCCAGCCTCGCGTGGGACAGGGGCCCCGGGGAGCTGTTTTTT. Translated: CASLAWDRGPGELFF.

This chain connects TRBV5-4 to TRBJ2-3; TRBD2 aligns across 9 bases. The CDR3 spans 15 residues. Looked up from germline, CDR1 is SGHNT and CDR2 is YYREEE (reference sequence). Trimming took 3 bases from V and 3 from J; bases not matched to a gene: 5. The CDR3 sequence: CASSYYSGSTDTQYF. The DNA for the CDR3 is TGTGCCAGCAGCTACTATAGCGGGAGTACAGATACGCAGTATTTT.

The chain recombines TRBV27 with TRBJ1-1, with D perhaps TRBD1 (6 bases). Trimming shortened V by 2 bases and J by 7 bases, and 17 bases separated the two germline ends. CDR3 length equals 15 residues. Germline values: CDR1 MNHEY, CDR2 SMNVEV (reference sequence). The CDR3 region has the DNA TGTGCCAGCAGTTTAGTACCGCTACAGGGATTTGAAGCTTTCTTT. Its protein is CASSLVPLQGFEAFF.